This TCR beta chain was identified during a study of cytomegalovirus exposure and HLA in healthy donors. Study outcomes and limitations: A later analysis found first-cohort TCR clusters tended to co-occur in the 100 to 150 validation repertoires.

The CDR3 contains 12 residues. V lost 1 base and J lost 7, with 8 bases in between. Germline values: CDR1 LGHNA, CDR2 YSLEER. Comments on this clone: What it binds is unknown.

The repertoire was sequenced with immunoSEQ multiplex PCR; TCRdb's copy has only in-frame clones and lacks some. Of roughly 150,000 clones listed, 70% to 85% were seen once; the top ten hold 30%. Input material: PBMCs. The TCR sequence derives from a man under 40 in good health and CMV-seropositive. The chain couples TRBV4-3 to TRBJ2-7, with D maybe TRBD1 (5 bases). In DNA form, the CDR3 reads TGCGCCAGCAGCCAAGGTACAGGAGAGCAGTACTTC. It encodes CASSQGTGEQYF.